The TCR beta chain described here comes from a study of blood T cell repertoires in COVID-19. The table came from immunoSEQ multiplex PCR; TCRdb's copy has only in-frame clones and leaves some out. The table has roughly 150,000 clones, 70% to 90% seen once; the top ten hold roughly 2.5%. Germline CDR1 ENHRY, CDR2 SYGVKD. V lost 11 bases, J lost 8 bases, and 15 bases lay in between. The CDR3 contains 11 residues. Sequenced input: peripheral blood. This chain links TRBV10-3 with TRBJ1-2; D call uncertain. The sequence derives from a woman of 80 years or more with COVID-19, enrolled during active disease. DNA of the CDR3: TGTGCCTCTAGAGAGGTAAGGGGCTACACCTTC. Residues: CASREVRGYTF.